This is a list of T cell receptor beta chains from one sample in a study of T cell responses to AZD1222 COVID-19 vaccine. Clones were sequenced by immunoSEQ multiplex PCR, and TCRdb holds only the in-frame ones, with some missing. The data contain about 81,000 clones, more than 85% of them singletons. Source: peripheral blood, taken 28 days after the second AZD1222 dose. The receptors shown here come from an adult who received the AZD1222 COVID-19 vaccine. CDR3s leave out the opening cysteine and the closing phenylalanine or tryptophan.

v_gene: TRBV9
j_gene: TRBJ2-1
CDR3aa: ASSVDSGSYNEQF

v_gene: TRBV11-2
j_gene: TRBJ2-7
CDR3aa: ASSLRQDGYEQY

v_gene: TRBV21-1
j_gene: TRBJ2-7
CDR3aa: ASSTGTGGRSYEQY

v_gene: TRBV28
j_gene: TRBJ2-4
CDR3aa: ASNQGQGRNIQY

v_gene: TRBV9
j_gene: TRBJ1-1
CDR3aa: ASSKSGQRNTEAF

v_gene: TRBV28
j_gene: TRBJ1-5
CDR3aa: ASRPLGEQPQH

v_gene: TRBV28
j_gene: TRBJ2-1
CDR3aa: ASSRGTSGSRVQF

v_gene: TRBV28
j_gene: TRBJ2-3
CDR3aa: ASATSGRTDTQY

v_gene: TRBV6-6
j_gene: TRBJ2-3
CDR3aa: ATYSGDTQY

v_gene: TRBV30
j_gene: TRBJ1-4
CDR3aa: AWSTELEKLF

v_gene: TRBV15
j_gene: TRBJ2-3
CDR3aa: ATSRVQNTQY

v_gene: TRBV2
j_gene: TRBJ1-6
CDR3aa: ASSEPPGQNNSPLH